These 28 T cell receptor beta chains were sequenced from one sample in a study of T-cell reconstitution after alpha-beta-depleted transplantation in children. Unique molecular identifiers were built into the TCRbeta library. TCRdb re-derived calls from the PCR reads in MiXCR, one entry per CDR3 protein. Of nearly 200,000 distinct CDR3 sequences in the sample, approximately 6.8% were seen once. Sequencing used PBMCs, obtained before TCRalphabeta/CD19-depleted stem cell transplant. The receptors derive from a girl under two years old with combined immunodeficiency, due to receive a stem cell transplant.

This clonotype was detected many times. J is TRBJ2-1 and V is TRBV5-1; D not resolved. In germline, CDR1 is SGHRS, CDR2 YFSETQ. Trimming stripped 2 bases from V and 5 bases from J, with 23 bases between. The CDR3 contains 18 residues. CDR3 in DNA: TGCGCCAGCAGCTTAAGGGAATTGGGCGGCTTACCGGACAATGAGCAGTTCTTC. Its translation: CASSLRELGGLPDNEQFF.

This clonotype has more than one count but fewer than ten. This rearrangement joins TRBV29-1 to TRBJ1-1, with D unclear. Germline CDR1 SQVTM, CDR2 ANQGSEA. V was cut by 7 bases and J by 4 bases, with 16 bases left in between. The CDR3 is 13 residues long. The chain's CDR3 is CSADFTEVTEAFF. In DNA form, the CDR3 reads TGCAGCGCTGACTTTACAGAGGTCACTGAAGCTTTCTTT.

Ten or more counts support this clonotype. J is TRBJ2-7 and V is TRBV7-6; D unresolved. This CDR3 is 13 amino acids long. The V gene lost 1 base and the J gene lost 3 bases, with 7 bases spanning the gap. Germline CDR1 and CDR2: SGHVS and FNYEAQ. The DNA for the CDR3 is TGTGCCAGCAGCTTAGATGGGGTCTACGAGCAGTACTTC. It yields the protein CASSLDGVYEQYF.

This clonotype occurred many times. The chain employs TRBV12-3 or TRBV12-4 and TRBJ2-1; D is undetermined. The CDR3 has 15 residues. V shed 7 bases and J shed 2 bases, with 15 bases lying between them. CDR3 protein: CASTLGTRAYNEQFF. The CDR3 bases are TGTGCCAGCACCTTAGGTACAAGGGCCTACAATGAGCAGTTCTTC.

Worth noting for this clonotype: One end of the junction is discordant with germline, which a read error may explain. The chain carries TRBV12-3 or TRBV12-4 and TRBJ2-4; tentative D call: TRBD2 (6 bases). The CDR3 has 18 residues. The CDR3 spells CAISLRGGGQGQGNIQYF. For the CDR3, the DNA is TGTGCCATCAGTTTAAGAGGAGGAGGGCAAGGTCAAGGAAACATTCAGTACTTC.

This clonotype was seen repeatedly, ten times or more. The J gene is TRBJ2-7, the V gene TRBV6-1; 13 positions match TRBD2. From germline, CDR1 is MNHNS and CDR2 SASEGT. The CDR3 length is 15 residues. V shed 5 bases, J shed 3 bases, and the junction held 4 bases outside the gene matches. CDR3 amino acids: CASSIGLAGVYEQYF. The CDR3 DNA follows: TGTGCCAGCAGTATCGGACTAGCGGGGGTCTACGAGCAGTACTTC.

The V gene is TRBV6-2 or TRBV6-3, the J gene TRBJ2-7; 8 nucleotides match TRBD2. V trimming: 4 bases; J trimming: 2 bases; junction bases outside the gene matches: 7. The CDR3 extends over 15 amino acids. In germline, CDR1 is MNHEY, CDR2 SVGEGT. The CDR3 spells CASSSVAGKAYEQYF. Here the CDR3 DNA reads TGTGCCAGCAGTTCCGTAGCGGGAAAAGCCTACGAGCAGTACTTC.

This clonotype was counted at least ten times. The chain combines TRBV6-2 or TRBV6-3 with TRBJ1-5; D not resolved. The V gene's germline CDR1 is MNHEY and CDR2 SVGEGT. Trimming pared 4 bases from V and 3 bases from J, leaving 7 bases between. This CDR3 spans 13 amino acids. The chain's CDR3 is CASSSVLNQPQHF. As DNA, the CDR3 is TGTGCCAGCAGTTCGGTCCTCAATCAGCCCCAGCATTTT.

In its sample, this clonotype was seen many times. The chain couples TRBV4-3 to TRBJ2-3, with 10 bases aligning to TRBD2. This CDR3 has 17 residues. V gave up 0 bases and J gave up 4 bases; unmatched junction bases: 7. From germline, CDR1 is LGHNA and CDR2 YSLEER. CDR3 nucleotide sequence: TGCGCCAGCAGCCAAGAGCCTAGCGGGAGTCCCCCAGATACGCAGTATTTT. Its translation is CASSQEPSGSPPDTQYF.

This clonotype occurred many times. The gene calls are TRBV7-2 and TRBJ2-3, with 8 positions matching TRBD2. Per germline, CDR1 SGHTA and CDR2 FQGNSA. CDR3 length equals 15 residues. J was trimmed by 7 bases and V by 4 bases; bases with no gene match: 10. In DNA form, the CDR3 reads TGTGCCAGCAGCTCACCTTTACGGGAGGGATATACGCAGTATTTT. Translating it yields CASSSPLREGYTQYF. The full variable domain, completed using reference TRBV7-2 and TRBJ2-3, is GAGVSQSPSNKVTEKGKDVELRCDPISGHTALYWYRQSLGQGLEFLIYFQGNSAPDKSGLPSDRFSAERTGGSVSTLTIQRTQQEDSAVYLCASSSPLREGYTQYFGPGTRLTVL.

This clonotype appeared many times. DNA of the CDR3: TGCAGTGCTAGGAGTCTAGCCTCCTACGAGCAGTACTTC. The encoded protein is CSARSLASYEQYF. The chain has TRBV20-1 and TRBJ2-7; possible D gene TRBD2, 5 bases. V lost 3 bases, J lost 0 bases, and 9 bases lay in between. The CDR3 contains 13 residues. Germline V lookup: CDR1 DFQATT, CDR2 SNEGSKA (reference sequence).

V is TRBV5-3 and J is TRBJ2-7; D not certain. TRBV5-3 is filed as an ORF, its function uncertain. CDR3 length equals 14 residues. With 8 bases removed from V and 1 base from J, the gap between germline ends came to 16 bases. DNA of the CDR3: TGTGCCAGGGGCCCCGGGCTCGGGTCCTACGAGCAGTACTTC. Translated, it gives CARGPGLGSYEQYF.

This clonotype was recorded many times. This chain links TRBV20-1 with TRBJ2-5, with 12 positions matching TRBD2. The CDR3 has 15 residues. CDR1 is DFQATT, CDR2 SNEGSKA, per germline (reference sequence). V dropped 0 bases and J dropped 4; count of bases not matched to a gene: 3. For the CDR3, the DNA is TGCAGTGCTAGAGATCTACTAGCGGGAGGAGAGACCCAGTACTTC. This encodes CSARDLLAGGETQYF.

The table lists this clonotype with many counts. The rearrangement uses TRBV4-3 and TRBJ2-7, with D hard to call. The CDR3 contains 13 residues. Germline V gene data show CDR1 as LGHNA and CDR2 as YSLEER. The V gene lost 1 base and the J gene lost 9 bases, with 13 bases spanning the gap. Here the CDR3 reads CASSQVVDFGQYF. The DNA of the CDR3 is TGCGCCAGCAGCCAAGTTGTCGACTTCGGGCAGTACTTC.

This chain uses TRBV30 with TRBJ1-4; D call uncertain. The CDR3 spans 14 residues. The V end lost 0 bases, the J end lost 10 bases, and 15 bases lay between the germline ends. Germline-derived CDR1 and CDR2 are GTSNPN and SVGIG (reference sequence). CDR3 sequence (DNA): TGTGCCTGGAGTGTAAATTCACTGGGCGGAAAACTGTTTTTT. Protein product: CAWSVNSLGGKLFF.

Details on this clonotype: This sequence may be a read error, since a much larger clone differs from it by one base. The gene calls are TRBV29-1 and TRBJ1-1, with no clear D. CDR1 SQVTM and CDR2 ANQGSEA come from the germline V gene. The CDR3 extends over 15 amino acids. The V end lost 0 bases, the J end lost 3 bases, and 14 bases lay between the germline ends. DNA of the CDR3: TGCAGCGTTGAAGATGGCGTGAGGCGACACACTGAAGCTTTCTTT. Amino acid sequence: CSVEDGVRRHTEAFF.

This clonotype was seen ten or more times. The chain combines TRBV7-9 with TRBJ2-7; 11 nucleotides line up with TRBD2. The CDR3 loop spans 15 amino acids. With 2 bases clipped from V and 7 bases from J, the junction kept 7 bases outside the gene matches. Per germline, CDR1 SEHNR and CDR2 FQNEAQ (reference sequence). CDR3 in DNA: TGTGCCAGCAGCTTAACTGCGGGACTAGCGGAAGAGCAGTACTTC. Amino acid sequence: CASSLTAGLAEEQYF.

This clonotype was seen many times. V is TRBV28 and J is TRBJ2-3; D is unclear. The CDR3 is 13 amino acids. CDR1 and CDR2 from the germline V gene are MDHEN and SYDVKM. Trimming stripped 7 bases from V and 0 bases from J, with 8 bases between. The CDR3 loop reads CASISVSTDTQYF. CDR3 coding DNA: TGTGCCAGCATCTCAGTCAGCACAGATACGCAGTATTTT.

There are many counts of this clonotype. The rearrangement joins TRBV3-1 to TRBJ2-3, with 8 bases lining up with TRBD1. Germline trimming cut 0 bases from V and 2 bases from J; bases unmatched to any gene: 16. This CDR3 is 20 amino acids long. Germline lookup yields CDR1 LGHDT and CDR2 YNNKEL (reference sequence). CDR3 nucleotides: TGTGCCAGCAGCCAAGAAGACCGCAGTGGCAGGGGGCTCATCACAGATACGCAGTATTTT. It is translated as CASSQEDRSGRGLITDTQYF.

This clonotype came up many times. This chain connects TRBV5-6 to TRBJ2-7; a possible D gene is TRBD1 (5 bases). The CDR3 covers 14 residues. Looked up from germline, CDR1 is SGHDT and CDR2 is YYEEEE. V was trimmed by 4 bases and J by 1 base, leaving 12 bases between them. The DNA for the CDR3 is TGTGCCAGCAGCCTGACAGTCCCATCCTACGAGCAGTACTTC. Translated: CASSLTVPSYEQYF.

This clonotype was seen at least ten times. This sequence joins TRBV29-1 and TRBJ1-3; D unresolved. The length of the CDR3 is 14 residues. V was cut by 4 bases and J by 0 bases, with 10 bases left in between. From germline, CDR1 is SQVTM and CDR2 ANQGSEA. Here the CDR3 reads CSVVGKFSGNTIYF. Written as DNA, the CDR3 is TGCAGCGTTGTAGGGAAATTCTCTGGAAACACCATATATTTT.

There are many counts of this clonotype. The chain is built from TRBV12-3 or TRBV12-4 and TRBJ1-1; TRBD1 aligns across 7 bases. The J segment lost 5 bases and the V segment lost 5 bases, leaving 11 bases of the junction unmatched. The CDR3 consists of 15 residues. DNA for the CDR3: TGTGCCAGCAGTCCCCACAGGGGAGGTGCGACTGAAGCTTTCTTT. This sequence encodes CASSPHRGGATEAFF.

This clonotype turned up a few times. This chain links TRBV15 with TRBJ2-5; D ambiguous. V shed 0 bases and J shed 1 base, with 15 bases lying between them. Germline CDR1 LNHNV, CDR2 YYDKDF (reference sequence). The CDR3 contains 17 residues. The CDR3 loop is CATSRDFIRTLQETQYF. The CDR3 nucleotides are TGTGCCACCAGCAGAGATTTCATCCGGACCCTCCAAGAGACCCAGTACTTC.

This clonotype was detected many times. This chain joins TRBV7-9 and TRBJ1-4; 8 nucleotides match TRBD1. V was pared by 5 bases and J by 4 bases, with 6 bases of the junction left unmatched. This CDR3 region has 15 residues. Germline V CDR1 and CDR2: SEHNR, FQNEAQ (reference sequence). The CDR3 is CASSQQGAGNEKLFF. CDR3 coding DNA: TGTGCCAGCAGCCAGCAGGGGGCCGGTAATGAAAAACTGTTTTTT.

This clonotype was detected many times. The genes are TRBV11-1 and TRBJ2-7; 7 nucleotides agree with TRBD1. The CDR3 is made up of 15 amino acids. The J segment lost 1 base and the V segment lost 1 base, leaving 4 bases of the junction unmatched. Germline V lookup: CDR1 SGHAT, CDR2 FQDESV (reference sequence). DNA of the CDR3: TGTGCCAGCAGCTTAGGCCTGGGACAGTCCTACGAGCAGTACTTC. The encoded protein is CASSLGLGQSYEQYF.

This clonotype has a count of ten or more. The chain couples TRBV19 to TRBJ1-1, with unresolved D. V lost 2 bases to trimming and J lost 3 bases, with 7 bases between them. Germline CDR1 is LNHDA and CDR2 is SQIVND (reference sequence). CDR3 length: 13 amino acids. The CDR3 DNA reads as TGTGCCAGTAGTATAAACGGATACACTGAAGCTTTCTTT. Translating it yields CASSINGYTEAFF.

This clonotype was observed at least ten times. The chain couples TRBV29-1 to TRBJ1-2; no clear D gene. This CDR3 is 12 amino acids long. V was pared by 7 bases and J by 2 bases, with 11 bases between. Germline loops: CDR1 SQVTM, CDR2 ANQGSEA. CDR3 DNA: TGCAGCGACTGGACCGAAAACTATGGCTACACCTTC. It encodes CSDWTENYGYTF.

This clonotype appeared many times. The chain is built from TRBV5-6 and TRBJ2-2; TRBD2 agrees at 7 bases. The CDR3 spans 15 residues. J gave up 6 bases and V 6 bases, and 11 bases lay outside the gene matches. CDR1 is SGHDT, CDR2 YYEEEE, per germline. The CDR3 region is CASTQLATRPGELFF. In nucleotides, the CDR3 is TGTGCCAGCACCCAACTAGCGACCCGCCCCGGGGAGCTGTTTTTT.